This T cell receptor (beta chain) emerged from a study of response to subunit inactivated influenza vaccine. One entry per CDR3 protein results from TCRdb running MiXCR on the RT-PCR reads. Among about 170,000 distinct CDR3 sequences, more than 10% were seen once, and the ten largest hold approximately 30%. A note on this clonotype: Its antigen remains unknown.

General study points: With each seasonal influenza vaccination, the authors suggested, few new T cells are recruited.

The V gene's germline CDR1 is SGHRS and CDR2 YFSETQ. The CDR3 length is 15 residues. Trimming removed 0 bases from V and 1 base from J, with 8 bases in between. These sequences were also reported in another study, on T cells expressing NK-cell markers. According to that study: Researchers built TCR beta cDNA using 5'RACE template switching with UMIs. TCR beta repertoires came from sorted CD3+CD56+NKG2C+, CD3+CD56+NKG2C- and CD3+CD56-NKG2C+ T cells. Of eight sequenced donors, seven were HCMV-seropositive and one HCMV-seronegative.

This TCR was sampled from a man between 45 and 60 years old who received an inactivated influenza vaccine. Sequenced material: CD8+ T cells sorted from PBMCs, taken 11 to 12 days after vaccination. The genes are TRBV5-1 and TRBJ2-1, with D possibly TRBD1 on 6 matching bases. The CDR3 DNA sequence: TGCGCCAGCAGCTTGGAACAGGGTTCCTACAATGAGCAGTTCTTC. Protein sequence: CASSLEQGSYNEQFF.